This T cell receptor (beta chain) was captured by sequencing in a study of cytomegalovirus exposure and HLA in healthy donors. The junction had 9 bases not matched to a gene; V was cut back by 6 bases and J by 8 bases. Germline loops: CDR1 SGHDT, CDR2 YYEEEE. The CDR3 length is 15 residues. Study-level points and caveats: Among immune exposure information, only CMV serostatus was available. Presence/absence analyses assumed roughly uniform sequencing depth across donors, which may not hold.

Donors in the study were healthy people who gave bone marrow. A multiplex PCR was run with 60 Vbeta primers and 13 Jbeta primers. In the study's own analysis: The authors later counted 75 million to 90 million unique TCR beta chains, some 9.9 million of them shared. Sequenced by immunoSEQ multiplex PCR; TCRdb stores in-frame clones only, minus some. That table is the source of V, J and clone size, and D and trimming were worked out from the DNA. The table shows about 110,000 clones, with over 70% occurring only once. Comments on this clone: What it recognizes is unknown.

The receptor comes from a female donor in good health and CMV-seronegative. Specimen: PBMCs. The chain recombines TRBV5-6 with TRBJ2-1; the match to TRBD1 covers 12 bases. The CDR3 DNA is TGTGCCAGCACCCCCGCTGGGACAGGGGGCTATGAGCAGTTCTTC. Translated: CASTPAGTGGYEQFF. Using reference TRBV5-6 and TRBJ2-1 for the parts outside the CDR3, the full variable domain is DAGVTQSPTHLIKTRGQQVTLRCSPKSGHDTVSWYQQALGQGPQFIFQYYEEEERQRGNFPDRFSGHQFPNYSSELNVNALLLGDSALYLCASTPAGTGGYEQFFGPGTRLTVL.